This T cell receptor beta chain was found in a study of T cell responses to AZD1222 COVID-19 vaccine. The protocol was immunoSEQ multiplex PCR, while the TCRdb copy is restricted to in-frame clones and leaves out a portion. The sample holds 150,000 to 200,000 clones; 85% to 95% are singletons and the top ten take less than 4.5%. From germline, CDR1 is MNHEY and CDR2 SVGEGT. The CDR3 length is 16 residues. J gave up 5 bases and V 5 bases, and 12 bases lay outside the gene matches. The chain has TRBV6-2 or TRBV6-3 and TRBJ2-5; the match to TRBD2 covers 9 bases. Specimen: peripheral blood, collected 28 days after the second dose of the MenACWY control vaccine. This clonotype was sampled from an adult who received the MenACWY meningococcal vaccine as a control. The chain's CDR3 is CASSPWVAGVSETQYF. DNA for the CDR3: TGTGCCAGCAGTCCCTGGGTAGCGGGAGTATCTGAGACCCAGTACTTC.